Listed below are T cell receptor beta chains from one sample, sequenced in a study of PD-1 blockade in classical Hodgkin lymphoma. Method: immunoSEQ multiplex PCR; TCRdb's copy keeps in-frame clones and lacks some. The sample has 100,000 or so clones; roughly nine tenths are singletons. The starting material was peripheral blood mononuclear cells (PBMCs), obtained before the fourth cycle of nivolumab. The receptors come from a human donor with classical Hodgkin lymphoma. Both conserved end residues are part of each CDR3. The order of the fields is V gene, clone size, J gene, D gene, CDR3 protein, CDR3 DNA. D genes are given only for firm matches. Clone size is shown for a subset of rows, as once, few, many or a class of expanded clone.

>TRBV30|NA|TRBJ1-4|NA
CAWTQASGWNEKLFF
TGTGCCTGGACACAGGCCTCGGGGTGGAATGAAAAACTGTTTTTT
>TRBV27|NA|TRBJ2-7|NA
CASTPRPSSYEQYF
TGTGCCAGCACCCCGCGGCCTAGCTCCTACGAGCAGTACTTC
>TRBV5-6|NA|TRBJ2-1|TRBD2
CASSLGLAGLGFF
TGTGCCAGCAGCCTCGGACTAGCGGGACTAGGGTTCTTC
>TRBV6-5|NA|TRBJ2-3|NA
CASSSSGTSTDTQYF
TGTGCCAGCAGTTCCTCAGGGACTAGCACAGATACGCAGTATTTT
>TRBV5-6|NA|TRBJ2-7|NA
CASSLWGSYEQYF
TGTGCCAGCAGCTTGTGGGGGTCCTACGAGCAGTACTTC
>TRBV9|NA|TRBJ1-2|NA
CASSVELGALGYTF
TGTGCCAGCAGCGTAGAATTGGGGGCGTTGGGCTACACCTTC
>TRBV30|once|TRBJ2-7|NA
CAWSVLGWDNSYEQYF
TGTGCCTGGAGTGTACTCGGTTGGGACAACTCCTACGAGCAGTACTTC
>TRBV10-2|NA|TRBJ2-7|TRBD2
CASSDFSGTSGTYEQYF
TGCGCCAGCAGTGACTTCTCCGGGACTAGCGGTACCTACGAGCAGTACTTC
>TRBV10-1|NA|TRBJ1-1|NA
CASSDRESEAFF
TGCGCCAGCAGTGATCGGGAGAGTGAAGCTTTCTTT
>TRBV5-1|NA|TRBJ1-1|NA
CASSFSSSNTEAFF
TGCGCCAGCAGCTTCTCCAGCTCGAACACTGAAGCTTTCTTT
>TRBV15|NA|TRBJ2-6|NA
CATSREGAGANVLTF
TGTGCCACCAGCAGAGAAGGGGCTGGGGCCAACGTCCTGACTTTC
>TRBV10-3|NA|TRBJ2-3|NA
CAISAEGAGDTQYF
TGTGCCATCAGCGCAGAAGGGGCCGGAGATACGCAGTATTTT
>TRBV18|NA|TRBJ2-7|NA
CASSPGRTVLSYEQYF
TGTGCCAGCTCCCCCGGACGGACAGTCCTCTCCTACGAGCAGTACTTC
>TRBV5-8|once|TRBJ2-3|NA
CASSLQLPDTQYF
TGTGCCAGCTCCCTTCAGCTGCCCGATACGCAGTATTTT
>TRBV14|NA|TRBJ2-3|NA
CASSQDLNRRDTQYF
TGTGCCAGCAGCCAAGATCTGAATAGACGAGATACGCAGTATTTT
>TRBV28|NA|TRBJ1-3|NA
CASSFPDGYSGNTIYF
TGTGCCAGCAGTTTCCCGGACGGTTACTCTGGAAACACCATATATTTT
>TRBV5-1|NA|TRBJ2-7|TRBD2
CASSVAGGPYEQYF
TGCGCCAGCAGCGTAGCGGGAGGTCCCTACGAGCAGTACTTC
>TRBV7-2|NA|TRBJ2-7|NA
CASSFRQGSEQYF
TGTGCCAGCAGCTTTCGCCAGGGGAGCGAGCAGTACTTC
>TRBV4-1|NA|TRBJ1-5|NA
CASSQTAVVPLKSNQPQHF
TGCGCCAGCAGCCAAACGGCGGTAGTCCCCTTAAAGAGCAATCAGCCCCAGCATTTT
>TRBV4-1|NA|TRBJ1-5|NA
CASSQAQGWQPQHF
TGCGCCAGCAGCCAAGCACAGGGTTGGCAGCCCCAGCATTTT
>TRBV4-3|NA|TRBJ1-5|NA
CASSRTRVNQPQHF
TGCGCCAGCAGCCGCACCCGGGTAAATCAGCCCCAGCATTTT
>TRBV11-2|NA|TRBJ1-4|TRBD1
CASSFGFRGRGSEKLFF
TGTGCCAGCAGCTTCGGCTTTCGGGGCAGGGGGAGTGAAAAACTGTTTTTT
>TRBV18|once|TRBJ2-1|NA
CASSPQYRGGTYNEQFF
TGTGCCAGCTCACCACAATACAGGGGGGGAACCTACAATGAGCAGTTCTTC
>TRBV5-1|few|TRBJ2-7|NA
CASSPRGWGAYEQYF
TGCGCCAGCAGTCCTCGGGGCTGGGGGGCCTACGAGCAGTACTTC
>TRBV18|NA|TRBJ2-3|NA
CASSPSLTDTQYF
TGTGCCAGCTCACCAAGCCTGACAGATACGCAGTATTTT
>TRBV7-2|NA|TRBJ2-5|NA
CASSPDGGTQYF
TGTGCCAGCAGCCCAGATGGCGGGACCCAGTACTTC
>TRBV7-9|NA|TRBJ1-3|NA
CASSETSALYF
TGTGCCAGCAGCGAAACGTCTGCATTATATTTT
>TRBV27|few|TRBJ1-1|NA
CASSWSGNTEAFF
TGTGCCAGCAGTTGGTCTGGGAACACTGAAGCTTTCTTT
>TRBV11-3|NA|TRBJ1-3|NA
CASSFEDDTIYF
TGTGCCAGCAGCTTTGAAGACGACACCATATATTTT
>TRBV2|NA|TRBJ2-5|TRBD1
CASSDPRDRGETQYF
TGTGCCAGCAGTGACCCCCGGGACAGGGGTGAGACCCAGTACTTC
>TRBV7-2|NA|TRBJ2-6|NA
CASSDLLKGANVLTF
TGTGCCAGCAGCGACTTGCTGAAAGGGGCCAACGTCCTGACTTTC
>TRBV7-9|NA|TRBJ2-1|NA
CASSLVWERGEEQFF
TGTGCCAGCAGCTTAGTGTGGGAAAGGGGTGAGGAGCAGTTCTTC
>TRBV19|NA|TRBJ2-2|TRBD2
CASRLAKNTGELFF
TGTGCCAGCAGACTAGCGAAAAACACCGGGGAGCTGTTTTTT
>TRBV27|NA|TRBJ1-2|NA
CASSFSPESFPYGYTF
TGTGCCAGCAGTTTTTCACCCGAGTCCTTTCCCTATGGCTACACCTTC
>TRBV6-5|NA|TRBJ2-3|TRBD1
CASSYQGTGGGTQYF
TGTGCCAGCAGTTACCAGGGGACAGGGGGAGGTACGCAGTATTTT
>TRBV30|NA|TRBJ2-3|TRBD2
CAWSVGAGDPDTQYF
TGTGCCTGGAGTGTAGGAGCGGGAGATCCAGATACGCAGTATTTT
>TRBV2|NA|TRBJ2-7|NA
CASSEALGVTYEQYF
TGTGCCAGCAGTGAAGCGTTAGGGGTTACCTACGAGCAGTACTTC
>TRBV10-3|NA|TRBJ2-7|NA
CAISESPGSGYEQYF
TGTGCCATCAGTGAATCCCCCGGGAGCGGCTACGAGCAGTACTTC
>TRBV4-3|NA|TRBJ2-7|NA
CASSQELRGEQYF
TGCGCCAGCAGCCAAGAGTTGAGGGGCGAGCAGTACTTC
>TRBV19|NA|TRBJ1-1|TRBD1
CASSLGQGRNTEAFF
TGTGCCAGTAGTTTGGGACAGGGAAGGAACACTGAAGCTTTCTTT
>TRBV5-4|NA|TRBJ2-3|NA
CASSFRASNTDTQYF
TGTGCCAGCAGCTTTCGGGCCAGCAACACAGATACGCAGTATTTT
>TRBV10-2|NA|TRBJ2-7|TRBD2
CASSEDYVAGEEQYF
TGCGCCAGCAGTGAAGATTATGTTGCGGGAGAGGAGCAGTACTTC
>TRBV7-2|NA|TRBJ2-1|NA
CASSLALKQFF
TGTGCCAGCAGCTTAGCGCTCAAGCAGTTCTTC
>TRBV29-1|NA|TRBJ2-2|TRBD1
CSGGQKNTGELFF
TGCAGCGGGGGACAGAAAAACACCGGGGAGCTGTTTTTT
>TRBV2|NA|TRBJ2-6|TRBD2
CASSEVLGLAGYLSGANVLTF
TGTGCCAGCAGTGAGGTGCTGGGACTAGCGGGATATCTTTCTGGGGCCAACGTCCTGACTTTC